These 14 T cell receptor beta chains were all obtained from the same sample, sequenced in a study of T cell responses to AZD1222 COVID-19 vaccine. TCRdb's copy holds only in-frame clones and misses some; the assay was immunoSEQ multiplex PCR. The sample shows around 160,000 clones, roughly 91% of them seen only once. Sequenced material: peripheral blood, taken on day 0 of AZD1222 vaccination. The receptor source for this set is an adult in good health.

The J gene is TRBJ2-5, the V gene TRBV7-9; 9 bases map to TRBD1. The CDR3 is 18 amino acids. Germline V gene sequence: CDR1 SEHNR, CDR2 FQNEAQ (reference sequence). After removal of 3 bases from V and 4 bases from J, the junction contained 15 bases not matched to a gene. As DNA, the CDR3 is TGTGCCAGCAGCTTGGCGGGACAGGGTTTTCCCCAACCAGAGACCCAGTACTTC. It encodes CASSLAGQGFPQPETQYF.

The rearrangement uses TRBV4-1 and TRBJ2-7; no definite D call. The CDR3 length is 15 residues. Germline CDR1 and CDR2: MGHRA and YSYEKL. The V end was cut by 3 bases, the J end by 2 bases, with 14 bases between. This CDR3 is CASSQQMVGAYEQYF. CDR3 coding DNA: TGCGCCAGCAGCCAGCAGATGGTGGGCGCCTACGAGCAGTACTTC.

The chain carries TRBV10-1 and TRBJ1-1; weak D call: TRBD1 (6 bases). V was cut by 6 bases and J by 0 bases, with 8 bases left in between. CDR3 size: 13 residues. CDR1 and CDR2 from the germline V gene are WNHNN and SYGVQD (reference sequence). CDR3 in DNA: TGCGCCAGCAGCCAGGGGATGAACACTGAAGCTTTCTTT. This sequence encodes CASSQGMNTEAFF.

This clone was picked up one time. This rearrangement joins TRBV29-1 to TRBJ1-2; D gene ambiguous. The V end was cut by 7 bases, the J end by 8 bases, with 17 bases between. The CDR3 runs 12 residues. The germline V gene has CDR1 SQVTM and CDR2 ANQGSEA. CDR3 loop: CSAMTGAQGYTF. CDR3 nucleotides: TGCAGCGCTATGACCGGAGCCCAGGGCTACACCTTC.

V gene TRBV2 combines with J gene TRBJ2-1; 7 nucleotides agree with TRBD2. The CDR3 loop spans 14 amino acids. Germline loops: CDR1 SNHLY, CDR2 FYNNEI. J gave up 6 bases and V 6 bases, and 8 bases lay outside the gene matches. The chain's CDR3 is CASSLPLATNEQFF. In DNA form, the CDR3 reads TGTGCCAGCAGCCTCCCACTAGCGACCAATGAGCAGTTCTTC.

Here the CDR3 reads CASSTDEETQYF. The CDR3 bases are TGTGCCAGCAGCACGGACGAAGAGACCCAGTACTTC. The chain uses TRBV2 and TRBJ2-5, with no clear D. Germline V gene data show CDR1 as SNHLY and CDR2 as FYNNEI. Trimming removed 6 bases at V and 3 bases at J, with 8 bases between. The CDR3 spans 12 residues. Supplemented by reference TRBV2 and TRBJ2-5, the full variable domain reads EPEVTQTPSHQVTQMGQEVILRCVPISNHLYFYWYRQILGQKVEFLVSFYNNEISEKSEIFDDQFSVERPDGSNFTLKIRSTKLEDSAMYFCASSTDEETQYFGPGTRLLVL.

The V gene is TRBV5-1, the J gene TRBJ1-2; 7 bases line up with TRBD1. The V and J ends lost 4 bases and 4 bases, in that order; junction bases with no gene match: 4. Germline V gives CDR1 SGHRS, CDR2 YFSETQ. The CDR3 runs 13 residues. The CDR3 region has the DNA TGCGCCAGCAGCCTCGGGACAGCCTATGGCTACACCTTC. As protein: CASSLGTAYGYTF.

The rearrangement links TRBV6-5 to TRBJ1-2; 7 bases fit TRBD1. Per the germline V gene, CDR1 is MNHEY and CDR2 is SVGAGI. V was clipped by 6 bases and J by 4 bases; unmatched bases: 11. The CDR3 covers 15 residues. The CDR3, as DNA: TGTGCCAGCAGCGTGGGACAGACAGCTCTCTATGGCTACACCTTC. Its translation is CASSVGQTALYGYTF.

This clone was found a few times. V is TRBV29-1 and J is TRBJ2-1; D is unresolved. This CDR3 spans 14 amino acids. From germline, CDR1 is SQVTM and CDR2 ANQGSEA. Between the trimmed V and J ends, which lost 3 bases and 5 bases, there was a span of 14 bases. The DNA for the CDR3 is TGCAGCGTTGACTTGTTCGGAGTTAACAATGAGCAGTTCTTC. Encoded protein: CSVDLFGVNNEQFF.

V and J are TRBV5-6 and TRBJ1-2; a possible D gene is TRBD1 (5 bases). Germline CDR1 SGHDT, CDR2 YYEEEE. CDR3 size: 15 residues. V was cut by 5 bases and J by 2 bases, with 16 bases left in between. CDR3 residues: CASSSGYGRNYGYTF. CDR3 nucleotide sequence: TGTGCCAGCAGTTCAGGGTACGGGAGAAACTATGGCTACACCTTC. Filled out from reference TRBV5-6 and TRBJ1-2, the complete variable domain reads DAGVTQSPTHLIKTRGQQVTLRCSPKSGHDTVSWYQQALGQGPQFIFQYYEEEERQRGNFPDRFSGHQFPNYSSELNVNALLLGDSALYLCASSSGYGRNYGYTFGSGTRLTVV.

J is TRBJ2-5 and V is TRBV7-8; TRBD2 aligns across 8 bases. CDR3 size: 14 residues. J lost 5 bases, V lost 5 bases, and 7 bases had no gene match. In germline, CDR1 is SGHVS, CDR2 FQNEAQ. The CDR3 region has the DNA TGTGCCAGCAGCCCGGGAGGGGTTCGGGAGACCCAGTACTTC. Translating it yields CASSPGGVRETQYF.

The chain links TRBV19 to TRBJ1-1; weak D call: TRBD1 (5 bases). The CDR3 runs 15 residues. Trimming took off 2 bases at V and 1 base at J, with 11 bases between the two ends. Per the germline V gene, CDR1 is LNHDA and CDR2 is SQIVND (reference sequence). The CDR3 spells CASSISRVGNTEAFF. The CDR3 region has the DNA TGTGCCAGTAGTATATCCAGGGTTGGGAACACTGAAGCTTTCTTT.

The chain has TRBV19 and TRBJ1-1, with D possibly matching TRBD1 (5 bases). Germline-derived CDR1 and CDR2 are LNHDA and SQIVND (reference sequence). The CDR3 covers 16 residues. The V end was cut by 5 bases, the J end by 6 bases, with 22 bases between. The CDR3 here is CASSSLAVGAKSEAFF. CDR3 DNA sequence: TGTGCCAGTAGTTCCCTCGCAGTTGGGGCTAAATCTGAAGCTTTCTTT.

With regard to this clone: Different DNA sequences within this sample yield the same CDR3. The rearrangement uses TRBV5-1 and TRBJ2-7, with D unresolved. The CDR3 sequence is 11 residues long. V was cut by 0 bases and J by 4 bases, with 2 bases left in between. Germline CDR1 reads SGHRS; CDR2 reads YFSETQ. CDR3 coding DNA: TGCGCCAGCAGCTTGGGGTACGAGCAGTACTTC. Its protein is CASSLGYEQYF. Based on the CDR3 plus reference TRBV5-1 and TRBJ2-7, the full variable domain is KAGVTQTPRYLIKTRGQQVTLSCSPISGHRSVSWYQQTPGQGLQFLFEYFSETQRNKGNFPGRFSGRQFSNSRSEMNVSTLELGDSALYLCASSLGYEQYFGPGTRLTVT.